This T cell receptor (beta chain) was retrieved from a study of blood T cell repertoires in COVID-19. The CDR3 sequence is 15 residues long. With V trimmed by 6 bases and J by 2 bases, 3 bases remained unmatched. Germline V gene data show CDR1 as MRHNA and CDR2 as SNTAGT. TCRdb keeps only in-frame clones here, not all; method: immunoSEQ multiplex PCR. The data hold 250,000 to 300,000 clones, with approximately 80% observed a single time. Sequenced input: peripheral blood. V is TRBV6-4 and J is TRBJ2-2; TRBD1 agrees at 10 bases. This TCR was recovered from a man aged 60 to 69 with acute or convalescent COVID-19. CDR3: CASSPTGGNTGELFF. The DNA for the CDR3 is TGTGCCAGCAGCCCGACAGGGGGCAACACCGGGGAGCTGTTTTTT.